One TCR beta chain is described in this entry. These data are taken from a study of blood T cell repertoires in COVID-19. For the study at large: Collection of acute and convalescent COVID-19 samples took place in the United States, Italy and Spain. Nucleic acid was either cDNA or gDNA, and it came from T cells, B-cell-depleted T cells, or PBMCs.

Measured with immunoSEQ multiplex PCR; TCRdb has only the in-frame clones, and not every one. This table has 200,000 to 250,000 clones, approximately 80% appearing once. The ends were cut back, 1 base at V and 5 bases at J, with 10 bases in the middle. This CDR3 region has 13 residues. CDR1 and CDR2 from the germline V gene are SGHDT and YYEEEE. Participants were aged roughly 18 to 90 years, lived in 24 US areas, and enrolled virtually. The receptor was isolated from a woman in her forties or fifties with acute COVID-19. What was sequenced was PBMCs or T cells enriched from blood (not recorded which). This rearrangement joins TRBV5-6 to TRBJ2-7, with D uncertain. CDR3 bases: TGTGCCAGCAGCTTGAACTCCCTACACGAGCAGTACTTC. It codes for CASSLNSLHEQYF.